This T cell receptor beta chain was observed in a study of OX40 agonist ivuxolimab in advanced cancers. Context from the whole study: The costimulatory receptor OX40 (CD134) was targeted by ivuxolimab, a fully human IgG2 agonistic monoclonal antibody. The paper describes the monotherapy dose-escalation part (N of about 54 patients) of the phase I trial of ivuxolimab. Intravenous ivuxolimab was administered to patients every 2 weeks at six dose levels: 0.01, 0.1, 0.3, 1.5, 3 and 10 mg/kg. The purpose of peripheral TCRbeta sequencing was to test whether ivuxolimab changed TCR sequence diversity and led to clonal T-cell expansion. In the dose-escalation cohort, more than 80% of patients were male, and the mean age was 60 years with a range of roughly 23 to 79. Of the approximately 50 dose-escalation patients, hepatocellular carcinoma was present in roughly 19, melanoma in roughly 15, renal cell carcinoma in 9 and head and neck cancer in 9. Prior anti-PD-1, anti-PD-L1 or anti-CTLA-4 therapy was permitted, and approximately 40% of dose-escalation patients had received checkpoint inhibitors. Partial responses occurred in three dose-escalation patients: two with cutaneous melanoma and one with hepatocellular carcinoma. Findings and caveats that apply to the study as a whole: Which antigens the clonally expanded peripheral T cells were specific for was not determined. Clonal expansion of both CD4+ and CD8+ blood T cells was observed from baseline to week 6 at doses 0.1 to 3.0 mg/kg. After ivuxolimab, CD8+ T cells had more expanded clones than CD4+ T cells on average. Low levels of normalized T-cell clonal expansion were also seen in some patients who did not respond. In the 0.1-3.0 mg/kg groups, partial responders had among the lowest normalized peripheral clonal expansion, particularly in CD8+ T cells.

With regard to this clone: Which antigen it targets is not known. A junction end diverges from the germline sequence, so it may reflect a read error.

Genomic DNA was isolated from the sorted cells so that the TCRbeta CDR3 region could be sequenced. The immunoSEQ Assay was used for sequencing of TCRbeta CDR3 regions. TCRdb took over this immuneACCESS table, retaining in-frame rearrangements with V and J assigned. Such tables are incomplete; in checked studies, under half of the missing clones stem from an unresolved V gene, and the remainder is unexplained. This sample comprises over 75,000 clones, roughly 88% of them detected only once. Around 1.5% of the sample goes to the ten largest clones. The trial excluded patients who had a history of autoimmune disease or were on systemic immunosuppression. Peripheral blood for TCR sequencing was drawn from every dose cohort at baseline, at cycle 4 day 1 and at cycle 7 day 1. The samples were drawn from a first-in-human, open-label, multicenter phase I dose-escalation trial of ivuxolimab. Adults with locally advanced or metastatic melanoma, renal cell, hepatocellular, or head and neck squamous cell carcinoma were enrolled in the trial. Before TCR sequencing, CD4+ and CD8+ T cells were separately sorted from peripheral blood.

Reading from cysteine to phenylalanine, the CDR3 counts 14 amino acids. This entry keeps only the CDR3 DNA: 42 bases, framed from base 1. CDR1 and CDR2 are drawn from the germline V gene (reference sequence): SSHAT, FNYEAQ. The rearrangement joined TRBV7-7 to TRBJ2-2; the D gene could be TRBD1 or TRBD2, each one agreeing over 7 bases. This sequence originates from an adult with an advanced solid tumor such as melanoma, head and neck, liver or kidney cancer. Sequenced material: CD4+ or CD8+ T cells sorted from blood, taken in a trial of the OX40 agonist ivuxolimab. The encoded CDR3 is CASSGTVGTGELFF. The sequenced DNA is TGTGCTAGCAGCGGGACAGTAGGCACCGGGGAGCTGTTTTTT.